The present entry profiles one T cell receptor beta chain with its context. Its antigen is still unknown. No base-level quality is on record; no much larger clone is a single base apart. The germline V gene yields MDHEN for CDR1 and SYDVKM for CDR2. Its CDR3 holds 13 amino acids, cysteine through phenylalanine. Only the CDR3 part of the read is kept: 39 bases, read in frame from the first base. Genomic DNA was isolated from the sorted cells so that the TCRbeta CDR3 region could be sequenced. The immunoSEQ Assay was used for sequencing of TCRbeta CDR3 regions. TCRdb limited this immuneACCESS table to in-frame rearrangements with V and J called. A share of clones is missing; checked studies link under half to unresolved V genes, and the rest is unexplained. This sample holds 60,000 to 70,000 clones; 87% were observed only once. The ten largest clones add up to about 4.1% of the sample. Patients with a history of autoimmune disease or receiving systemic immunosuppression were excluded from the trial. Peripheral blood for TCR sequencing was collected from all dose cohorts at baseline, on cycle 4 day 1, and on cycle 7 day 1. The samples were taken from a phase I, first-in-human, multicenter, open-label dose-escalation trial of ivuxolimab. The trial enrolled adults with locally advanced or metastatic head and neck squamous cell, hepatocellular, melanoma or renal cell carcinoma. Before TCR sequencing, CD4+ T cells and CD8+ T cells from peripheral blood were sorted into separate populations.

This specimen belongs to a study of OX40 agonist ivuxolimab in advanced cancers. Context from the whole study: Ivuxolimab was a fully human IgG2 agonistic monoclonal antibody targeting the costimulatory receptor OX40 (CD134). Intravenous ivuxolimab was administered to patients every 2 weeks at six dose levels: 0.01, 0.1, 0.3, 1.5, 3 and 10 mg/kg. Among the approximately 54 dose-escalation patients, about 20 had hepatocellular carcinoma, roughly 15 melanoma, 9 renal cell carcinoma and 9 head and neck cancer. In the dose-escalation cohort, around four fifths of patients were male, and the mean age was approximately 55 years, with a range of 23 to 79. Patients were allowed to have had prior anti-PD-1, anti-PD-L1 or anti-CTLA-4 therapy, and more than 30% of the dose-escalation patients had previously received checkpoint inhibitors. Partial responses occurred in three dose-escalation patients: two with cutaneous melanoma and one with hepatocellular carcinoma. Peripheral TCRbeta sequencing was intended to test whether TCR sequence diversity was altered and clonal T-cell expansion was caused by ivuxolimab. The paper describes the monotherapy dose-escalation part (N ≈ 51 patients) of the phase I trial of ivuxolimab. Summary of the overall study and its limitations: Clonal expansion of both CD4+ and CD8+ blood T cells was observed from baseline to week 6 at doses 0.1 to 3.0 mg/kg. Low levels of normalized T-cell clonal expansion were also seen in some nonresponding patients. Which antigens the clonally expanded peripheral T cells were specific for was not determined. In the 0.1-3.0 mg/kg groups, partial responders had among the lowest normalized peripheral clonal expansion, particularly in CD8+ T cells. After ivuxolimab, more expanded clones were found on average in CD8+ T cells than in CD4+ T cells.

Sequenced material: CD4+ or CD8+ T cells sorted from blood, taken in a trial of the OX40 agonist ivuxolimab. The rearranged chain carries TRBV28 and TRBJ2-5; the central 8 bases match TRBD1. The last part of the DNA fits TRBJ2-7 better; the J call may be wrong. This sequence was found in an adult with an advanced solid tumor such as melanoma, head and neck, liver or kidney cancer. The bases read TGTGCCAGCGTATCGACAGGGGCCTACGAGCAGTACTTC. This translates into CASVSTGAYEQYF.